The 18 T cell receptor beta chains presented below share a single source sample, sequenced in a study of shared clonotypes between healthy human individuals. Some clones are missing from TCRdb's copy, which holds only in-frame ones; the method was immunoSEQ multiplex PCR. Among roughly 500,000 clones listed, approximately 80% were seen once. The sample taken for sequencing was PBMCs. The receptor set was obtained from a middle-aged woman in good health. Some clones in this sample may be carry-over from other donors' samples.

This clone was observed a handful of times. This sample also contains other DNA sequences that code for the same CDR3. This chain links TRBV29-1 with TRBJ1-4; D is unclear. The length of the CDR3 is 13 residues. Germline V gene data show CDR1 as SQVTM and CDR2 as ANQGSEA. V gave up 4 bases and J gave up 8 bases, with 14 bases separating them. Here the CDR3 reads CSVGWAGVEKLFF. In DNA, the CDR3 is TGCAGCGTTGGATGGGCAGGTGTCGAAAAACTGTTTTTT.

The chain is built from TRBV30 and TRBJ2-2; D is unresolved. V gave up 3 bases and J gave up 1 base, with 3 bases separating them. Germline V gene lookup returns CDR1 GTSNPN and CDR2 SVGIG (reference sequence). The CDR3 has 12 residues. As DNA, the CDR3 is TGTGCCTGGAGGCAGAACACCGGGGAGCTGTTTTTT. Amino acids: CAWRQNTGELFF. The full variable domain, rest sourced from reference TRBV30 and TRBJ2-2, is SQTIHQWPATLVQPVGSPLSLECTVEGTSNPNLYWYRQAAGRGLQLLFYSVGIGQISSEVPQNLSASRPQDRQFILSSKKLLLSDSGFYLCAWRQNTGELFFGEGSRLTVL.

CDR3 DNA sequence: TGTGCCAGCAGCAAAGTTAGGGGATCCTACGAGCAGTACTTC. Protein product: CASSKVRGSYEQYF. J is TRBJ2-7 and V is TRBV21-1; the table calls TRBD1, which could not be checked here. TRBV21-1 is labeled a pseudogene. The CDR3 contains 14 residues.

This rearrangement joins TRBV28 to TRBJ2-2; the D gene is possibly TRBD1 (5 bases). Between the trimmed V and J ends, which lost 4 bases and 5 bases, there was a span of 23 bases. From germline, CDR1 is MDHEN and CDR2 SYDVKM. The CDR3 covers 18 residues. The CDR3 bases are TGTGCCAGCAGTTCCCCTGGCCAGGGCTATGGTGGGACCGGGGAGCTGTTTTTT. It translates to CASSSPGQGYGGTGELFF.

This clone was found a few times. This rearrangement joins TRBV5-1 to TRBJ1-1, with D unclear. Germline CDR1 SGHRS, CDR2 YFSETQ. There are 13 residues in the CDR3. V lost 4 bases and J lost 0, with 7 bases in between. The CDR3 loop is CASSKDLNTEAFF. CDR3 DNA sequence: TGCGCCAGCAGCAAGGACTTGAACACTGAAGCTTTCTTT.

This clone has a count of ten or more. The genes are TRBV30 and TRBJ1-2; D uncertain. Germline V gene sequence: CDR1 GTSNPN, CDR2 SVGIG (reference sequence). CDR3 size: 13 residues. Trimming removed 2 bases at V and 2 bases at J, with 9 bases between. The CDR3 DNA follows: TGTGCCTGGAGTCCCGACGGAAACTATGGCTACACCTTC. It specifies CAWSPDGNYGYTF.

In the case of this clone: With only one base between it and a far larger clone, this is likely a read error. The chain uses TRBV27 and TRBJ2-7; D not resolved. V was pared by 4 bases and J by 3 bases, with 22 bases between. The V gene's germline CDR1 is MNHEY and CDR2 SMNVEV (reference sequence). The length of the CDR3 is 17 residues. CDR3 amino acids: CASSSSPVPEPGYEQYF. The CDR3 DNA sequence: TGTGCCAGCAGTTCATCCCCAGTACCGGAGCCCGGCTACGAGCAGTACTTC.

This clone occurred once. V usage is TRBV5-6 and J usage is TRBJ2-1; D gene ambiguous. V was pared by 3 bases and J by 6 bases, with 4 bases between. The germline CDR1 and CDR2 sequences are SGHDT and YYEEEE. CDR3 length equals 11 residues. The CDR3 bases are TGTGCCAGCAGCTGGGGCAATGAGCAGTTCTTC. Translating it yields CASSWGNEQFF.

A few counts support this clone. This chain uses TRBV29-1 with TRBJ2-7, with a tentative D call TRBD1 (6 bases). In germline, CDR1 is SQVTM, CDR2 ANQGSEA. This CDR3 region has 13 residues. V lost 5 bases to trimming and J lost 2 bases, with 13 bases between them. The CDR3 DNA sequence: TGCAGCGTTTCCCCCGGACAGACCTACGAGCAGTACTTC. This gives the protein CSVSPGQTYEQYF.

About this clone itself: The sample holds other DNA sequences that translate to the same CDR3. The chain combines TRBV29-1 with TRBJ2-7; D might be TRBD1 or TRBD2, each matching 5 bases. Trimming stripped 1 base from V and 0 bases from J, with 10 bases between. The V gene's germline CDR1 is SQVTM and CDR2 ANQGSEA. There are 14 residues in the CDR3. CDR3 loop: CSVEVSGASYEQYF. The CDR3 DNA sequence: TGCAGCGTTGAAGTATCCGGGGCCTCCTACGAGCAGTACTTC.

V gene TRBV9 combines with J gene TRBJ1-1; 10 positions agree with TRBD1. Germline values: CDR1 SGDLS, CDR2 YYNGEE. The CDR3 extends over 15 amino acids. V was clipped by 4 bases and J by 4 bases; unmatched bases: 7. The CDR3: CASSPLGQGVTEAFF. The DNA of the CDR3 is TGTGCCAGCAGCCCTCTCGGACAGGGGGTCACTGAAGCTTTCTTT. The variable domain in full, completed from reference TRBV9 and TRBJ1-1, reads DSGVTQTPKHLITATGQRVTLRCSPRSGDLSVYWYQQSLDQGLQFLIQYYNGEERAKGNILERFSAQQFPDLHSELNLSSLELGDSALYFCASSPLGQGVTEAFFGQGTRLTVV.

This clone showed up just a few times. V usage is TRBV30 and J usage is TRBJ2-1; tentative D call: TRBD2 (6 bases). V was trimmed by 1 base and J by 4 bases, leaving 23 bases between them. This CDR3 region has 18 residues. Germline V lookup: CDR1 GTSNPN, CDR2 SVGIG (reference sequence). Here the CDR3 reads CAWSASDSLGSWYNEQFF. CDR3 DNA: TGTGCCTGGAGTGCGTCCGACTCCCTCGGGAGTTGGTACAATGAGCAGTTCTTC.

This clone was counted ten times or more. The chain carries TRBV28 and TRBJ2-5; D remains ambiguous. V lost 4 bases, J lost 4 bases, and 4 bases lay in between. CDR1 is MDHEN and CDR2 is SYDVKM in the germline V gene. The CDR3 sequence is 11 residues long. For the CDR3, the DNA is TGTGCCAGCAGTTATAGAGAGACCCAGTACTTC. It yields the protein CASSYRETQYF.

The chain uses TRBV7-3 and TRBJ2-3, with 10 nucleotides matching TRBD2. With 0 bases clipped from V and 2 bases from J, the junction kept 5 bases outside the gene matches. Germline V gene data show CDR1 as SGHTA and CDR2 as FQGTGA. This CDR3 comprises 17 residues. CDR3 nucleotides: TGTGCCAGCAGCTTAACGCCTAGCGGGGGCTACACAGATACGCAGTATTTT. Amino acids: CASSLTPSGGYTDTQYF.

The chain has TRBV5-1 and TRBJ1-5; 9 bases match TRBD1. With 4 bases clipped from V and 7 bases from J, the junction kept 6 bases outside the gene matches. The CDR3 has 14 amino acids. Germline V lookup: CDR1 SGHRS, CDR2 YFSETQ. DNA for the CDR3: TGCGCCAGCAGCATCGACAGGGGGAGCCAGCCCCAGCATTTT. Residues: CASSIDRGSQPQHF.

For this clone: A far larger clone is only one base removed, so a read error is likely. The chain is built from TRBV4-2 and TRBJ2-7; D is perhaps TRBD2 (6 bases). The CDR3 has 15 residues. The V end lost 4 bases, the J end lost 0 bases, and 13 bases lay between the germline ends. The germline gives CDR1 LGHNA, CDR2 YNFKEQ. CDR3 nucleotide sequence: TGTGCCAGCAGCCGAAGCGGGTCCTCCTCCTACGAGCAGTACTTC. This translates into CASSRSGSSSYEQYF.

The chain uses TRBV7-9 and TRBJ1-5; D possibly corresponds to TRBD1 (6 bases). The germline V and J ends were trimmed by 5 bases and 6 bases, with 17 bases remaining between them. The germline V gene has CDR1 SEHNR and CDR2 FQNEAQ (reference sequence). CDR3 length: 15 residues. The CDR3 bases are TGTGCCAGCAGCGTATCAGGGGCGCCTGGTCAGCCCCAGCATTTT. Translated: CASSVSGAPGQPQHF.

This sequence joins TRBV5-4 and TRBJ2-2; no reliable D call. CDR1 is SGHNT, CDR2 YYREEE, per germline (reference sequence). V shed 4 bases and J shed 2 bases, with 18 bases lying between them. The CDR3 has 17 amino acids. This CDR3 reads CASSKATILANTGELFF. The CDR3 region has the DNA TGTGCCAGCAGCAAGGCCACTATCCTCGCCAACACCGGGGAGCTGTTTTTT. Complete variable domain (other parts from reference TRBV5-4 and TRBJ2-2): ETGVTQSPTHLIKTRGQQVTLRCSSQSGHNTVSWYQQALGQGPQFIFQYYREEENGRGNFPPRFSGLQFPNYSSELNVNALELDDSALYLCASSKATILANTGELFFGEGSRLTVL.